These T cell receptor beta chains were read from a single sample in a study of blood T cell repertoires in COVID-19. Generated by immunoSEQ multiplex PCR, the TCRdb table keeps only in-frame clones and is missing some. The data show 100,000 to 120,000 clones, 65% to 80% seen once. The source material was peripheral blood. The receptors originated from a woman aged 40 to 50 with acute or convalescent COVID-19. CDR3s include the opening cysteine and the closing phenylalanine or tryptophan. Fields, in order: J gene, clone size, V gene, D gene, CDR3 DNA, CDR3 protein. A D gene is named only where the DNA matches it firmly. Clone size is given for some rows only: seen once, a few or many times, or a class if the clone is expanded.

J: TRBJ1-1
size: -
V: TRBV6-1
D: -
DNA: TGTGCCAGCAGTGAAGCTCGTCAGGGGAACACTGAAGCTTTCTTT
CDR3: CASSEARQGNTEAFF

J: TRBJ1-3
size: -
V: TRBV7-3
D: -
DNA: TGTGCCAGCAGCCTTTCGAGGGGAAACACCATATATTTT
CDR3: CASSLSRGNTIYF

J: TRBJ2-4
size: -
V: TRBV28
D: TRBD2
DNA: TGTGCCAGCACCCCTGGGGCTAGCGGGGGTGGTTACATTCAGTACTTC
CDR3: CASTPGASGGGYIQYF

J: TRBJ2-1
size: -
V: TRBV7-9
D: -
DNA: TGTGCCAGCACCGACTCCCGCGCCTACAATGAGCAGTTCTTC
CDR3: CASTDSRAYNEQFF

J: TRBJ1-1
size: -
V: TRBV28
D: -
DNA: TGTGCCAGCAGTTTCGGGGCGTGGGGGCAGCCCAACACTGAAGCTTTCTTT
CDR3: CASSFGAWGQPNTEAFF

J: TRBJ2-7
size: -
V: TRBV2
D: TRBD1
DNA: TGTGCCAGCAGCCAAGGACAGGGAACCTACGAGCAGTACTTC
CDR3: CASSQGQGTYEQYF

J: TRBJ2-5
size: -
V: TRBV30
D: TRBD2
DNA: TGTGCCTGGAGCGGGATGGGGGGGTCACAGGAGACCCAGTACTTC
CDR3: CAWSGMGGSQETQYF

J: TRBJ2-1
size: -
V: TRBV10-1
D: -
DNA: TGCGCCAGCAGTGAGGGGGCAGCCGCAAGGCATGAGCAGTTCTTC
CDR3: CASSEGAAARHEQFF

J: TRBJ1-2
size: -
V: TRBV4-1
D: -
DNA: TGCGCCAGCAGCCGAGGGGGGAGGGTGTCGCGCGGCTACACCTTC
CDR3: CASSRGGRVSRGYTF

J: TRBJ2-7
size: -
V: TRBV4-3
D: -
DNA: TGCGCCAGCAGCCAGGATACGACAGCCACCTCCTACGAGCAGTACTTC
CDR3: CASSQDTTATSYEQYF

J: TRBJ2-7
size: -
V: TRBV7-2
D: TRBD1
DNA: TGTGCCAGCAGCTGGAACAGGGGCCCCTACGAGCAGTACTTC
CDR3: CASSWNRGPYEQYF

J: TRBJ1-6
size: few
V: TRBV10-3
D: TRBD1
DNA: TGTGCCATCAGGGACAGGGTTGATGAAAATTCACCCCTCCACTTT
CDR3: CAIRDRVDENSPLHF

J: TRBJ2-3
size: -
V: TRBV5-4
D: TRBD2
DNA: TGTGCCAGCAGCTTGTTTTTTGCGGGGGGCACAGATACGCAGTATTTT
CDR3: CASSLFFAGGTDTQYF

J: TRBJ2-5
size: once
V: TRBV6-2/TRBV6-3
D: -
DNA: TGTGCCAGCAGTCCAATAGCGGATCAAGAGACCCAGTACTTC
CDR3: CASSPIADQETQYF

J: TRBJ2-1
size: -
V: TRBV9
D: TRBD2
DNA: TGTGCCAGCAGCGTAGGTGGCGGGGGGGGCGATGAGCAGTTCTTC
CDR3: CASSVGGGGGDEQFF

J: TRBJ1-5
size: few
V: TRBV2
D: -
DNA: TGTGCCAGCAACAGTCTGCAGGGGAATCAGCCCCAGCATTTT
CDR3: CASNSLQGNQPQHF

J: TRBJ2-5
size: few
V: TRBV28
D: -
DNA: TGTGCCAGCCGGCAGGGTGCAGAGACCCAGTACTTC
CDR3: CASRQGAETQYF

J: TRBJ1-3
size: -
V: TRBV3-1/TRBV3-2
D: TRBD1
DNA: TGTGCCAGCAGCCCCGGACAGGGAGTAGCTGGAAACACCATATATTTT
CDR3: CASSPGQGVAGNTIYF

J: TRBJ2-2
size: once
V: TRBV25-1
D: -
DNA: TGTGCCAGCCGCGGGCCGACCGGGGAGCTGTTTTTT
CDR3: CASRGPTGELFF

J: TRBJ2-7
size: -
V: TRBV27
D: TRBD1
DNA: TGTGCCAGCAGTGTCGACAGGGCGGCTGTGCAGTACTTC
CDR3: CASSVDRAAVQYF

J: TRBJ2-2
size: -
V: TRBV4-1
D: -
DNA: TGCGCCAGCAGCCAAACAAACACCGGGGAGCTGTTTTTT
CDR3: CASSQTNTGELFF

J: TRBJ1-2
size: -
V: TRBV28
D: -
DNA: TGTGCCAGCAGTTCACAGAGTAGCTACACCTTC
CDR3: CASSSQSSYTF

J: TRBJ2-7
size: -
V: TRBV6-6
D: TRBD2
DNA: TGTGCCAGCAGCGGTCGGGGGGGGCAGTACGAGCAGTACTTC
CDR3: CASSGRGGQYEQYF

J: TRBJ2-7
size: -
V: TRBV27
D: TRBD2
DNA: TGTGCCAGCAGTGCTCGGACTAGCGGGGGGGTTTACGAGCAGTACTTC
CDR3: CASSARTSGGVYEQYF

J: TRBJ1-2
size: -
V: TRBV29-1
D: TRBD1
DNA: TGCAGCGTTCGGGACAGCTCTAACTATGGCTACACCTTC
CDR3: CSVRDSSNYGYTF

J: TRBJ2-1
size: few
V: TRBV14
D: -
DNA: TGTGCCAGCAGCCAAGATAGAGCCGGAGGGGAGTTCTTC
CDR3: CASSQDRAGGEFF

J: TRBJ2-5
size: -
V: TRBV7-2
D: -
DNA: TGTGCCAGCAGCTTCCAACTCCAGACCCAGTACTTC
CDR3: CASSFQLQTQYF

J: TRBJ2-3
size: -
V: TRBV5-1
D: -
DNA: TGCGCCAGCAGCTTACAGGACCGCACAGATACGCAGTATTTT
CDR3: CASSLQDRTDTQYF

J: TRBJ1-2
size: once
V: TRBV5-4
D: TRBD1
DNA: TGTGCCAGCAGTTCACAGGGGAAGGATGGCTACACCTTC
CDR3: CASSSQGKDGYTF

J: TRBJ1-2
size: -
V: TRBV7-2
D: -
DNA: TGTGCCAGCAGCACTAGTGAGGGCCCCTATGGCTACACCTTC
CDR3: CASSTSEGPYGYTF

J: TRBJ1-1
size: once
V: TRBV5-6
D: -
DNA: TGTGCCAGCAGCTTTGACGACAGCGAAGCTTTCTTT
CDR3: CASSFDDSEAFF

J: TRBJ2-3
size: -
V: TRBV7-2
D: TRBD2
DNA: TGTGCCAGCAGCACCAGGACTAGCGGGTACACAGATACGCAGTATTTT
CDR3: CASSTRTSGYTDTQYF

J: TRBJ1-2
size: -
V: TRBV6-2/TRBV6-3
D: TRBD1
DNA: TGTGCCAGCAGTTACGGGACAGCTAATGGCTACACCTTC
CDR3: CASSYGTANGYTF

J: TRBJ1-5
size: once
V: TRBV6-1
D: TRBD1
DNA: TGTGCCAGCAGTGTTAATTTGTTCGGACAGGGGTATAGCAATCAGCCCCAGCATTTT
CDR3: CASSVNLFGQGYSNQPQHF

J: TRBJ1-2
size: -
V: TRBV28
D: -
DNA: TGTGCCAGCACCCCAGGGCGGATTAACTATGGCTACACCTTC
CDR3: CASTPGRINYGYTF

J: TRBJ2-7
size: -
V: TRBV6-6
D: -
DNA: TGTGCCAGCAGCCGCGGGACAGTTGGCGAGCAGTACTTC
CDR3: CASSRGTVGEQYF

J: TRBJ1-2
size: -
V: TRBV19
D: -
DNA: TGTGCCAGTAGTAGTTGGACCCTTCGGGAAGGCTACACCTTC
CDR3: CASSSWTLREGYTF

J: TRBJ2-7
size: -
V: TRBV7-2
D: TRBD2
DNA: TGTGCCAGCAGCGCCATGGCGGGGGGCAACGAGCAGTACTTC
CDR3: CASSAMAGGNEQYF

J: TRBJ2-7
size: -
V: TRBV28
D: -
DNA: TGTGCCAGCAGCACAGACTATTTGTTCGGAGTGACCTACGAGCAGTACTTC
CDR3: CASSTDYLFGVTYEQYF

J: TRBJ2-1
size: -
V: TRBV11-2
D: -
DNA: TGTGCCAGCAGCTTAGAGGCAGGTCCCTACAATGAGCAGTTCTTC
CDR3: CASSLEAGPYNEQFF

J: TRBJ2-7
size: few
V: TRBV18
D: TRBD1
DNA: TGTGCCAGCTCACCAAGGGACAGCCCTCGGGACGAGCAGTACTTC
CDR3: CASSPRDSPRDEQYF